Below, one T cell receptor beta chain is given with its context. Its antigen has not been determined. Base qualities are missing; no much larger clone stands one base away. The immunoSEQ Assay, a bias-controlled multiplex PCR, was used to amplify TCRbeta CDR3 regions from genomic DNA. Per the source publication's procedure: Within the assay, amplification of reference gene primers was used to estimate how many nucleated cells each sample contained. Sequence reads were collapsed and filtered to measure the absolute abundance of every unique TCRbeta CDR3 rearrangement. For each sample, productive Simpson clonality was calculated by taking the square root of Simpson's diversity index across productive rearrangements. The clones in this table, taken by TCRdb from immuneACCESS, are in-frame only. Not every clone is retained; where verified, under half of the shortfall comes from an unresolved V gene, and the cause of the rest is unknown. V and J calls and clone size follow that table, whereas D and trimming were derived from the DNA. The sample table holds 110,000 or so clones, of which around 80% were seen once. The top ten constitute around 2.5% of the sample.

This sample is part of a study of blood T cell repertoires in COVID-19 (dated by TCRdb to the early 2020s). Background on the whole study: Samples from collaborators originated in the United States, Italy and Spain and spanned both the acute and convalescent phases of COVID-19. The material from the prospective study consisted of cDNA or gDNA derived from T cells, B-cell-depleted T cells, or PBMCs. Subjects who had been exposed to COVID-19, were actively infected with it, or had recovered from it provided the deeply sampled blood TCRbeta repertoires that made up the dataset. The repertoires were released in a freely available public database meant as a resource for research on the immune response to SARS-CoV-2. The samples were drawn from two sources: the first 160 participants of the ongoing ImmuneRACE study, and 1,254 subjects contributed by 6 global collaborators. Sample metadata almost always included a de-identified subject ID, COVID-19 status, age in years and sex. HLA class I and class II types, where available, came from metadata supplied by the sample provider rather than from assay-based typing. What the work shows at the level of the full study, not this receptor alone: The quantity of clinical and demographic metadata differed by source and by participant and was supplied without curation.

Whole blood was collected in K2EDTA tubes by collaborating institutions according to the institutions' own protocols. For TCRbeta analysis, collaborators shipped samples as frozen whole blood, isolated PBMCs, or DNA extracted from either of those sample types. What was sequenced was peripheral blood. The sequence came from a man in his fifties or sixties with acute or convalescent COVID-19.

The CDR3 reads as follows: CASSLGGKGTEAFF. Here is the DNA: TGTGCCAGCAGTTTAGGAGGGAAGGGCACTGAAGCTTTCTTT. This receptor chain uses TRBV27 and TRBJ1-1; the D gene is unclear. The trim is 2 bases for V and 4 bases for J, with a gap of 11 bases between the germline ends. From a lookup of the germline V gene (reference sequence), CDR1 and CDR2 are MNHEY and SMNVEV. The CDR3 has 14 amino acids, counting the end cysteine and phenylalanine. The entry retains the CDR3 DNA only, 42 bases that are in frame from base 1.